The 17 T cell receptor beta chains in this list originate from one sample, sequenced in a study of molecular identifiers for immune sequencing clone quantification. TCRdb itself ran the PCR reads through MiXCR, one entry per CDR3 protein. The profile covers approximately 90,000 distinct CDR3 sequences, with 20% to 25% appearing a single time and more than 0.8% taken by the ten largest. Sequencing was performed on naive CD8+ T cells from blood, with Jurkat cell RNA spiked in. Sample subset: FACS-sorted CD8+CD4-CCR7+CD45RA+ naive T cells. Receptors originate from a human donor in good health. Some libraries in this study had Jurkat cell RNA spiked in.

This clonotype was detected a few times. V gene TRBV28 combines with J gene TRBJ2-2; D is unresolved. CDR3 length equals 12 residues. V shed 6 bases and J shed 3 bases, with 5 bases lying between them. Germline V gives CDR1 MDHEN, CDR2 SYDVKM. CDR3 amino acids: CASRGDTGELFF. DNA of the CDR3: TGTGCCAGCAGAGGCGACACCGGGGAGCTGTTTTTT.

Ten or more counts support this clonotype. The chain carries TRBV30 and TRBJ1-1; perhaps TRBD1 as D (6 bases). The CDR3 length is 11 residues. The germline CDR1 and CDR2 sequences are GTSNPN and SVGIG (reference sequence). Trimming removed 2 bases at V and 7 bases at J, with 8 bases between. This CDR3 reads CAWSPQGEAFF. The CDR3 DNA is TGTGCCTGGAGTCCACAGGGTGAAGCTTTCTTT.

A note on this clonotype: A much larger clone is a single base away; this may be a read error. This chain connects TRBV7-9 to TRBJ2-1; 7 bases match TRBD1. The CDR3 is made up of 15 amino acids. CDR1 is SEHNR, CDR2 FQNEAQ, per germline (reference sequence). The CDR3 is CASSLGDSSHNEQFF. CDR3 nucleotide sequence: TGTGCCAGCAGCTTAGGGGACAGCTCCCACAATGAGCAGTTCTTC.

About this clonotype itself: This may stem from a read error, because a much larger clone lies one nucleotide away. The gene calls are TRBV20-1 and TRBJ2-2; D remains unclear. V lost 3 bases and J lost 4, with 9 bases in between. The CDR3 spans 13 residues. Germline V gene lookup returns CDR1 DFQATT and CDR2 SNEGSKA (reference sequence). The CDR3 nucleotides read TGCAGTGCTAGTATCGCGAGCACCGGGGAGCTGTTTTTT. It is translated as CSASIASTGELFF.

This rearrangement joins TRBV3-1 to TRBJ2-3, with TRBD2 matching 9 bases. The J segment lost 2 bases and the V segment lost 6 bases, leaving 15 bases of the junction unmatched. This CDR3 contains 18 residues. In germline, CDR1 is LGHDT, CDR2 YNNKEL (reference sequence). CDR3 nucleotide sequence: TGTGCCAGCAGTCCGGGCAGGAGCGGGGGGTCTCTCACAGATACGCAGTATTTT. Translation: CASSPGRSGGSLTDTQYF.

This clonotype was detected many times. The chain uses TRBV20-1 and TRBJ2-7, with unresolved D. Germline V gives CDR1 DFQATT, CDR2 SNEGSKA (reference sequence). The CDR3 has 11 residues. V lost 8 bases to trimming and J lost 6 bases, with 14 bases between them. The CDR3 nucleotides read TGCAGTCCAGTCCTGGACGGCGAGCAGTACTTC. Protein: CSPVLDGEQYF.

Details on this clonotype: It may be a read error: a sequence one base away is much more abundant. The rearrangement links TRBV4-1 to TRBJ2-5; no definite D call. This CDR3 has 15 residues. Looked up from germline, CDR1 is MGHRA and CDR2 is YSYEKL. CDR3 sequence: CASGQPGRNQETQYF. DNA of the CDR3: TGCGCCAGCGGCCAACCTGGACGGAACCAAGAGACCCAGTACTTC.

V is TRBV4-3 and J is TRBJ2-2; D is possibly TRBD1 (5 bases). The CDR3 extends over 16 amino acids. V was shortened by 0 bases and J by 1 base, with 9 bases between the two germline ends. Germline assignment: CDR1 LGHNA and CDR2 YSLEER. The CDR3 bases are TGCGCCAGCAGCCAAGACAGGGCCGAGAACACCGGGGAGCTGTTTTTT. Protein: CASSQDRAENTGELFF.

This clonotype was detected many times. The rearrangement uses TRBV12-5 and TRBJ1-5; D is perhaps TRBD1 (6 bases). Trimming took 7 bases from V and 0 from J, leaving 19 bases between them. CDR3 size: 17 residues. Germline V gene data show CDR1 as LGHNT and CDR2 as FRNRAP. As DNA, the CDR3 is TGTGCTAGTGCCCCCCCCGGACAGTTCAATAGCAATCAGCCCCAGCATTTT. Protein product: CASAPPGQFNSNQPQHF.

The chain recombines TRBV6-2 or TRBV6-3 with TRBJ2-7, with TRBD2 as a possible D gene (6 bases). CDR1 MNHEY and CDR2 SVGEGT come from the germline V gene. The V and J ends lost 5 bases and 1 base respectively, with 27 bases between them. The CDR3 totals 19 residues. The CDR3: CASSILGRDRTWESYEQYF. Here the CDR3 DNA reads TGTGCCAGCAGTATCCTCGGGCGGGATCGGACCTGGGAGTCCTACGAGCAGTACTTC.

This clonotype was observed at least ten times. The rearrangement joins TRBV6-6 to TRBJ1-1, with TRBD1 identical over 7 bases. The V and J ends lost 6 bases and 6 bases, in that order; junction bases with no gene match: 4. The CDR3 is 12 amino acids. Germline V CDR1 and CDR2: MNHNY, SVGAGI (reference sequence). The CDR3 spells CASSQGGSEAFF. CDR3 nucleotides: TGTGCCAGCAGCCAAGGGGGCTCTGAAGCTTTCTTT.

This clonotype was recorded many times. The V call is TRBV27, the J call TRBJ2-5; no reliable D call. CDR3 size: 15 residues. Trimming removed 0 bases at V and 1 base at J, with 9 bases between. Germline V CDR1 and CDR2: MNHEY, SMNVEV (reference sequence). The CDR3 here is CASSLSPRIQETQYF. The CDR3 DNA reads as TGTGCCAGCAGTTTATCACCCAGGATCCAAGAGACCCAGTACTTC.

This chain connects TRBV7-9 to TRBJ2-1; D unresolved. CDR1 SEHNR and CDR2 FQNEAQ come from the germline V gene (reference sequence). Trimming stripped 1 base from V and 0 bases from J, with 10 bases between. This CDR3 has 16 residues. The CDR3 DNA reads TGTGCCAGCAGCTTAGGTCTTAGCTACTCCTACAATGAGCAGTTCTTC. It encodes CASSLGLSYSYNEQFF. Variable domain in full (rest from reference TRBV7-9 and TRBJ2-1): DTGVSQNPRHKITKRGQNVTFRCDPISEHNRLYWYRQTLGQGPEFLTYFQNEAQLEKSRLLSDRFSAERPKGSFSTLEIQRTEQGDSAMYLCASSLGLSYSYNEQFFGPGTRLTVL.

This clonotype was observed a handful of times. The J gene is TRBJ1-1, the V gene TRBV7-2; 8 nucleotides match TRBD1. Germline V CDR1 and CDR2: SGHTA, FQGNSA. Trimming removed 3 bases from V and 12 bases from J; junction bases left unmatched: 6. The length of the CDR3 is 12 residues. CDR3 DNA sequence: TGTGCCAGCAGCTTCCAGGGGGCGGAAACTTTCTTT. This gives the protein CASSFQGAETFF. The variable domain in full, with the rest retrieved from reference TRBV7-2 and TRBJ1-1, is GAGVSQSPSNKVTEKGKDVELRCDPISGHTALYWYRQSLGQGLEFLIYFQGNSAPDKSGLPSDRFSAERTGGSVSTLTIQRTQQEDSAVYLCASSFQGAETFFGQGTRLTVV.

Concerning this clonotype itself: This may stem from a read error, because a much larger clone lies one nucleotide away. The CDR3 region has the DNA TGTGCCAGCAGTTCCACCTACAGGATCGACAGGGGCACAGGAGGCTACACCTTC. Its protein product is CASSSTYRIDRGTGGYTF. The rearrangement links TRBV28 to TRBJ1-2; 8 positions agree with TRBD1. CDR1 is MDHEN and CDR2 is SYDVKM in the germline V gene. The CDR3 totals 18 residues. J gave up 8 bases and V 4 bases, and 21 bases lay outside the gene matches.

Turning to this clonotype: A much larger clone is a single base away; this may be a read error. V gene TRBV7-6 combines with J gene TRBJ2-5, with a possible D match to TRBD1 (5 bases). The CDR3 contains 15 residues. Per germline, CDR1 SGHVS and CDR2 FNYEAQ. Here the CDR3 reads CASSLGQPPREPQYF. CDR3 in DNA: TGTGCCAGCAGCCTTGGACAACCTCCGCGAGAGCCCCAGTACTTC.

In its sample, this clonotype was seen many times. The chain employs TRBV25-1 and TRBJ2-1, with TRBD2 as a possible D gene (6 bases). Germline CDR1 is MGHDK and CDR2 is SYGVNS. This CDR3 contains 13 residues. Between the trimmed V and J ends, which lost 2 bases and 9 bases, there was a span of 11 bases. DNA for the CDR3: TGTGCCAGCAGTGAAGGCGTAGCGGCTGAGCAGTTCTTC. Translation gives CASSEGVAAEQFF.